This passage covers 16 T cell receptor beta chains from one sample sequenced in a study of T cell responses to AZD1222 COVID-19 vaccine. This table comes from immunoSEQ multiplex PCR, and its TCRdb copy is limited to in-frame clones, with some not included. Among roughly 110,000 clones listed, more than 75% were seen once. The specimen was peripheral blood, collected on day 0 of AZD1222 vaccination. Receptor source: an adult in good health.

V gene TRBV5-1 combines with J gene TRBJ1-3, with D uncertain. Deletions cut 1 base from V and 2 bases from J, with 16 bases between. There are 17 residues in the CDR3. CDR1 and CDR2 from the germline V gene are SGHRS and YFSETQ. The CDR3 nucleotides are TGCGCCAGCAGCTTGTATCTCGGTCCTTCGGCTGGAAACACCATATATTTT. Translation: CASSLYLGPSAGNTIYF.

The chain is built from TRBV9 and TRBJ2-1; unclear D gene. The CDR3 loop spans 15 amino acids. Germline assignment: CDR1 SGDLS and CDR2 YYNGEE. V was shortened by 0 bases and J by 3 bases, with 10 bases between the two germline ends. The CDR3 sequence: CASSVEAYLYNEQFF. CDR3 nucleotide sequence: TGTGCCAGCAGCGTAGAGGCCTACCTCTACAATGAGCAGTTCTTC.

The rearrangement uses TRBV18 and TRBJ2-7; 9 bases map to TRBD1. The V segment lost 6 bases and the J segment 3 bases; nucleotides outside the gene matches: 6. The CDR3 extends over 14 amino acids. Looked up from germline, CDR1 is KGHSH and CDR2 is LQKENI. The CDR3 is CASSGTGLFYEQYF. CDR3 nucleotides: TGTGCCAGCTCGGGGACAGGGTTGTTCTACGAGCAGTACTTC.

This clone was detected once. V gene TRBV5-1 combines with J gene TRBJ1-3; D might be TRBD1 (6 bases). CDR1 is SGHRS, CDR2 YFSETQ, per germline. V was trimmed by 0 bases and J by 6 bases, leaving 10 bases between them. This CDR3 spans 14 amino acids. DNA for the CDR3: TGCGCCAGCAGCTTGGGAGGGGGATCAAACACCATATATTTT. This translates into CASSLGGGSNTIYF.

This clone was recorded a few times. The chain combines TRBV9 with TRBJ2-7, with TRBD2 matching 9 bases. Looked up from germline, CDR1 is SGDLS and CDR2 is YYNGEE. CDR3 length: 18 amino acids. The V segment lost 0 bases and the J segment 1 base; nucleotides outside the gene matches: 11. The CDR3, as DNA: TGTGCCAGCAGCGTAGCCCCAATCAGCGGGGGGTATTCCTACGAGCAGTACTTC. The encoded protein is CASSVAPISGGYSYEQYF.

CDR3 loop: CASSTDRPGNSPLHF. DNA of the CDR3: TGTGCCAGCAGCACAGACAGGCCAGGGAATTCACCCCTCCACTTT. V gene TRBV6-5 combines with J gene TRBJ1-6, with TRBD1 as a possible D gene (6 bases). The CDR3 loop spans 15 amino acids. Germline CDR1 MNHEY, CDR2 SVGAGI. Trimming shortened V by 6 bases and J by 7 bases, and 16 bases separated the two germline ends.

The rearrangement joins TRBV7-2 to TRBJ2-7; 14 bases map to TRBD2. The CDR3 runs to 17 residues. In germline, CDR1 is SGHTA, CDR2 FQGNSA. With 0 bases clipped from V and 10 bases from J, the junction kept 11 bases outside the gene matches. The DNA of the CDR3 is TGTGCCAGCAGCTTAGCCGGCCCAGGGACTAGCGGGGGACCACAGTACTTC. Protein sequence: CASSLAGPGTSGGPQYF.

The chain carries TRBV19 and TRBJ2-7, with no clear D. Looked up from germline, CDR1 is LNHDA and CDR2 is SQIVND (reference sequence). CDR3 length equals 14 residues. Trimming pared 6 bases from V and 1 base from J, leaving 13 bases between. The chain's CDR3 is CASSPAGQSYEQYF. DNA for the CDR3: TGTGCCAGTAGCCCCGCAGGCCAATCCTACGAGCAGTACTTC.

The genes are TRBV3-1 (or the pseudogene TRBV3-2) and TRBJ2-6; D remains unclear. The germline V and J ends were trimmed by 2 bases and 0 bases, with 8 bases remaining between them. The V gene's germline CDR1 is LGHDT and CDR2 YNNKEL (reference sequence). This CDR3 spans 16 amino acids. The CDR3 coding sequence is TGTGCCAGCAGCCAAAGACCCCTCTCTGGGGCCAACGTCCTGACTTTC. Its translation is CASSQRPLSGANVLTF.

This clone was recorded once. This sequence joins TRBV20-1 and TRBJ2-3, with a tentative D call TRBD2 (6 bases). The V end lost 3 bases, the J end lost 8 bases, and 12 bases lay between the germline ends. This CDR3 is built from 12 residues. Germline V gene lookup returns CDR1 DFQATT and CDR2 SNEGSKA (reference sequence). The CDR3 nucleotides are TGCAGTGCTAGTGGCGGGGCCCCTACGCAGTATTTT. Protein product: CSASGGAPTQYF.

This clone was detected only once. This sequence joins TRBV6-6 and TRBJ1-1; no clear D. V was cut by 6 bases and J by 2 bases, with 13 bases left in between. The CDR3 sequence is 14 residues long. Germline values: CDR1 MNHNY, CDR2 SVGAGI (reference sequence). The CDR3 sequence is CASSPTSRNTEAFF. The CDR3 nucleotides are TGTGCCAGCAGCCCCACTTCGAGAAACACTGAAGCTTTCTTT.

The V and J genes are TRBV4-3 and TRBJ2-2, with D unclear. CDR1 LGHNA and CDR2 YSLEER come from the germline V gene. This CDR3 is 14 amino acids long. Trimming stripped 0 bases from V and 3 bases from J, with 5 bases between. CDR3 in DNA: TGCGCCAGCAGCCAAGATGGAGACACCGGGGAGCTGTTTTTT. Its translation: CASSQDGDTGELFF.

V is TRBV19 and J is TRBJ1-2, with D tentatively TRBD1 (6 bases). The CDR3 loop spans 12 amino acids. The ends were cut back, 10 bases at V and 8 bases at J, with 17 bases in the middle. Germline V gene data show CDR1 as LNHDA and CDR2 as SQIVND (reference sequence). The CDR3 loop is CATRMGARGYTF. As DNA, the CDR3 is TGTGCCACCCGAATGGGGGCGCGAGGCTACACCTTC.

The chain uses TRBV19 and TRBJ2-3; D possibly matches TRBD1 or TRBD2 (5 bases each). Germline V gives CDR1 LNHDA, CDR2 SQIVND (reference sequence). This CDR3 comprises 16 residues. The germline V and J ends were trimmed by 2 bases and 4 bases, with 16 bases remaining between them. The CDR3 sequence is CASSITRGGSSDTQYF. For the CDR3, the DNA is TGTGCCAGTAGTATAACGAGGGGTGGCAGTTCAGATACGCAGTATTTT.

The chain recombines TRBV29-1 with TRBJ2-2; 12 positions agree with TRBD2. The CDR3 consists of 15 residues. Germline V gene sequence: CDR1 SQVTM, CDR2 ANQGSEA. Trimming at V came to 5 bases and at J to 0 bases, leaving 1 base not matched to a gene. CDR3 in amino acids: CSVTSGGPNTGELFF. The CDR3 nucleotides are TGCAGCGTTACTAGCGGGGGGCCGAACACCGGGGAGCTGTTTTTT.

This chain links TRBV19 with TRBJ1-1, with D unclear. Per germline, CDR1 LNHDA and CDR2 SQIVND (reference sequence). This CDR3 spans 10 amino acids. Trimming shortened V by 8 bases and J by 5 bases, and 6 bases separated the two germline ends. CDR3 nucleotide sequence: TGTGCCAGTGGAGAGACTGAAGCTTTCTTT. Its protein product is CASGETEAFF.